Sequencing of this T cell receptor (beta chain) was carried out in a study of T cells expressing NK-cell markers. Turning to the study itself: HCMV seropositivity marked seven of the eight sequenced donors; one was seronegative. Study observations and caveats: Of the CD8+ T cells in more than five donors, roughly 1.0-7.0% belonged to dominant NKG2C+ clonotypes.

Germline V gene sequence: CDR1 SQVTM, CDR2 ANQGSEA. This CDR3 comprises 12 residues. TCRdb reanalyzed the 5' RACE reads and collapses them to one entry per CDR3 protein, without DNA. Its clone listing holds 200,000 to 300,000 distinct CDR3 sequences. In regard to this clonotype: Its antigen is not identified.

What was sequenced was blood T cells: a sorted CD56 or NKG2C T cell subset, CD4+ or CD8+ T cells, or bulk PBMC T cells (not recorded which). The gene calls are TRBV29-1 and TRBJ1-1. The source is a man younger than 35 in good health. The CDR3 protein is CSSGGVNTEAFF.